This TCR beta chain was obtained from a study of control samples from healthy donors and cancer patients. V shed 5 bases, J shed 7 bases, and the junction held 13 bases outside the gene matches. CDR1 and CDR2 from the germline V gene are SGHTA and FQGNSA. This CDR3 region has 16 residues. This clone was detected only once. Clones were sequenced by immunoSEQ multiplex PCR, and TCRdb holds only the in-frame ones, with some missing. The sample lists roughly 90,000 clones, 85% to 90% occurring once. The sequencing input was PBMCs. The chain couples TRBV7-2 to TRBJ1-4; 7 bases agree with TRBD1. The TCR comes from a woman in her fifties or sixties with colorectal cancer. The CDR3: CASSKRQGLGFEKLFF. The CDR3 nucleotides are TGTGCCAGCAGCAAAAGACAGGGTTTGGGTTTTGAAAAACTGTTTTTT. Combining the CDR3 with reference TRBV7-2 and TRBJ1-4 gives the whole variable domain GAGVSQSPSNKVTEKGKDVELRCDPISGHTALYWYRQSLGQGLEFLIYFQGNSAPDKSGLPSDRFSAERTGGSVSTLTIQRTQQEDSAVYLCASSKRQGLGFEKLFFGSGTQLSVL.